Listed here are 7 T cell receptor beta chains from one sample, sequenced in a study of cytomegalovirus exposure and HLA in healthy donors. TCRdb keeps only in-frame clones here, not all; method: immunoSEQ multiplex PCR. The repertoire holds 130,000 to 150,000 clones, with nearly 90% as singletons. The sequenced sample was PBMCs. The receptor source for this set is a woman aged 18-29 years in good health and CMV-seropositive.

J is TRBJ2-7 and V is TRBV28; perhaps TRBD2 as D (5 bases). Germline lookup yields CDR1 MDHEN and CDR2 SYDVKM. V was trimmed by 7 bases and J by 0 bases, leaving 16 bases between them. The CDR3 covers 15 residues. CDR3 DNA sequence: TGTGCCAGCAAGGAGAGAGGGATGAGCTCCTACGAGCAGTACTTC. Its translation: CASKERGMSSYEQYF.

The DNA of the CDR3 is TGCGCCAGCAGCCAAGATCTAGCGGTGGAGACCCAGTACTTC. Amino acid sequence: CASSQDLAVETQYF. The rearrangement uses TRBV4-3 and TRBJ2-5; 7 nucleotides match TRBD2. V lost 0 bases to trimming and J lost 5 bases; unmatched junction nucleotides: 3. The CDR3 totals 14 residues. Germline V gene data show CDR1 as LGHNA and CDR2 as YSLEER.

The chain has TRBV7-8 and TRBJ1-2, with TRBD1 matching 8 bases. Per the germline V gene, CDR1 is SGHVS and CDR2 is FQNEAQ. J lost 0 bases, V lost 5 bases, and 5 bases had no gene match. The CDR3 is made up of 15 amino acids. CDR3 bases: TGTGCCAGCAGCGCACGGACAGGGACTAACTATGGCTACACCTTC. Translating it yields CASSARTGTNYGYTF.

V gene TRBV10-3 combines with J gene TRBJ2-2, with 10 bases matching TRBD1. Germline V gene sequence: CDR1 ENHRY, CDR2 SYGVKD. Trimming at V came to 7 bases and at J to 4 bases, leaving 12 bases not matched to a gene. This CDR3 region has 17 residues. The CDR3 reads CAINPGQGKGSTGELFF. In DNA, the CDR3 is TGTGCCATCAATCCGGGACAGGGGAAGGGTAGCACCGGGGAGCTGTTTTTT.

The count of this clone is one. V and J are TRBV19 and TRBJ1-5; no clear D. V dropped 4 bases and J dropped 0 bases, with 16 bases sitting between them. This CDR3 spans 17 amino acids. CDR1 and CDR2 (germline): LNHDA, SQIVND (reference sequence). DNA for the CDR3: TGTGCCAGTAGTAAGTCAGAAAGCTACTATAGCAATCAGCCCCAGCATTTT. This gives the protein CASSKSESYYSNQPQHF. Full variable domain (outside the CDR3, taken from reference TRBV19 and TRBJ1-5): DGGITQSPKYLFRKEGQNVTLSCEQNLNHDAMYWYRQDPGQGLRLIYYSQIVNDFQKGDIAEGYSVSREKKESFPLTVTSAQKNPTAFYLCASSKSESYYSNQPQHFGDGTRLSIL.

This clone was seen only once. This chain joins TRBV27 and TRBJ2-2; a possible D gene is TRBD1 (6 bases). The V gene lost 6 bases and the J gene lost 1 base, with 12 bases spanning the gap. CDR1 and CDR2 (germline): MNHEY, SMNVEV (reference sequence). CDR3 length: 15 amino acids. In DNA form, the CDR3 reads TGTGCCAGCAGACAGGGACAAAAGAACACCGGGGAGCTGTTTTTT. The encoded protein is CASRQGQKNTGELFF.

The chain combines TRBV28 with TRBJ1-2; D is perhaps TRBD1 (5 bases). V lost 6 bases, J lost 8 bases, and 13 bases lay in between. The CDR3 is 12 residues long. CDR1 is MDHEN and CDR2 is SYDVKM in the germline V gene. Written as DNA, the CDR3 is TGTGCCAGCAGGCAGGGATTTCGGGGCTACACCTTC. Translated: CASRQGFRGYTF.